This entry lists 27 T cell receptor beta chains sequenced from one sample in a study of cytomegalovirus exposure and HLA in healthy donors. In the PCR, 60 Vbeta and 13 Jbeta primers were used. The table came from immunoSEQ multiplex PCR; TCRdb's copy has only in-frame clones and leaves some out. The table shows approximately 190,000 clones, with approximately 78% occurring only once. Sequences were obtained from PBMCs. These TCRs come from a woman aged 50 to 60 in good health and CMV-seropositive.

The V call is TRBV4-1, the J call TRBJ2-1; 7 bases are a match to TRBD2. V trimming: 3 bases; J trimming: 2 bases; junction bases outside the gene matches: 4. The CDR3 has 15 amino acids. Germline-derived CDR1 and CDR2 are MGHRA and YSYEKL. The CDR3 bases are TGCGCCAGCAGCCACCCGGGACTAACCTACAATGAGCAGTTCTTC. This sequence encodes CASSHPGLTYNEQFF.

The CDR3 region has the DNA TGTGCCAGCAGGAATCAGGGGTTAACAGATACGCAGTATTTT. Protein: CASRNQGLTDTQYF. J is TRBJ2-3 and V is TRBV28; TRBD1 is a possible D gene (6 bases). The CDR3 spans 14 residues. V dropped 6 bases and J dropped 3 bases, with 13 bases sitting between them. Per germline, CDR1 MDHEN and CDR2 SYDVKM.

The gene calls are TRBV28 and TRBJ1-1; the match to TRBD1 covers 7 bases. There are 13 residues in the CDR3. The trim removed 11 bases at V and 0 bases at J, leaving 6 bases unmatched. Germline lookup yields CDR1 MDHEN and CDR2 SYDVKM. This CDR3 reads CAGATGLNTEAFF. The CDR3 bases are TGTGCCGGAGCGACAGGGTTGAACACTGAAGCTTTCTTT.

The V gene is TRBV5-5, the J gene TRBJ1-1, with D maybe TRBD1 (5 bases). CDR1 and CDR2 from the germline V gene are SGHKS and YYEKEE (reference sequence). Trimming took 4 bases from V and 5 from J, leaving 15 bases between them. CDR3 length: 14 residues. Here the CDR3 reads CASSPLGLGTEAFF. CDR3 DNA sequence: TGTGCCAGCAGCCCGCTGGGGCTTGGGACTGAAGCTTTCTTT.

The chain links TRBV25-1 to TRBJ2-2; the D gene is possibly TRBD1 (5 bases). Between the trimmed V and J ends, which lost 6 bases and 3 bases, there was a span of 17 bases. Germline CDR1 MGHDK, CDR2 SYGVNS. The CDR3 is 16 amino acids. CDR3 amino acids: CASRTLGQGHTGELFF. Written as DNA, the CDR3 is TGTGCCAGCAGGACCTTGGGGCAGGGCCACACCGGGGAGCTGTTTTTT.

Worth noting for this clone: One junction end does not reproduce the germline sequence, and a read error may be involved. The V and J genes are TRBV4-3 and TRBJ2-6; perhaps TRBD1 as D (7 bases). CDR1 is LGHNA, CDR2 YSLEER, per germline. This CDR3 spans 16 amino acids. The CDR3 DNA reads TGCGCCAGCAGCCAAATACAGGGGACTGGGGCCAACGGCCTGACTTTC. This translates into CASSQIQGTGANGLTF.

A note on this clone: In the same sample, other DNA sequences code for this CDR3. DNA of the CDR3: TGTGCCAGCCGGCCGGGTGCCGGGGAGCTGTTTTTT. Residues: CASRPGAGELFF. V and J are TRBV6-5 and TRBJ2-2, with no clear D. Germline-derived CDR1 and CDR2 are MNHEY and SVGAGI. CDR3 length: 12 residues. The ends were cut back, 8 bases at V and 6 bases at J, with 10 bases in the middle.

This chain uses TRBV5-6 with TRBJ2-1; D perhaps matches TRBD1 (6 bases). Germline V lookup: CDR1 SGHDT, CDR2 YYEEEE. Trimming removed 2 bases from V and 0 bases from J, with 12 bases in between. The CDR3 covers 16 residues. DNA of the CDR3: TGTGCCAGCAGCTTCTTACAGGGAAGCTCCTACAATGAGCAGTTCTTC. Translating it yields CASSFLQGSSYNEQFF. Supplemented by reference TRBV5-6 and TRBJ2-1, the full variable domain reads DAGVTQSPTHLIKTRGQQVTLRCSPKSGHDTVSWYQQALGQGPQFIFQYYEEEERQRGNFPDRFSGHQFPNYSSELNVNALLLGDSALYLCASSFLQGSSYNEQFFGPGTRLTVL.

The chain recombines TRBV2 with TRBJ2-1; TRBD2 matches 7 bases. This CDR3 spans 16 amino acids. Looked up from germline, CDR1 is SNHLY and CDR2 is FYNNEI. J gave up 3 bases and V 5 bases, and 10 bases lay outside the gene matches. The CDR3 DNA reads TGTGCCAGCAGTAGCCCCCTCGCGGGAGTCTACAATGAGCAGTTCTTC. It specifies CASSSPLAGVYNEQFF.

Turning to this clone: The junction differs from germline at one of its ends, possibly a read error. Other DNA sequences in the same sample also yield this CDR3. The V and J genes are TRBV7-7 and TRBJ2-5, with D unclear. Germline CDR1 reads SSHAT; CDR2 reads FNYEAQ (reference sequence). The CDR3 totals 13 residues. The CDR3 DNA reads as TGTGCCAGTAGCTTAGCAACGGAAGAGACCCAGTACTTC. This encodes CASSLATEETQYF.

V gene TRBV6-5 combines with J gene TRBJ1-6, with a weak D call TRBD1 (5 bases). V was cut by 6 bases and J by 7 bases, with 7 bases left in between. The CDR3 totals 12 residues. Per germline, CDR1 MNHEY and CDR2 SVGAGI. In DNA, the CDR3 is TGTGCCAGCAGGCGACAGAATTCACCCCTCCACTTT. Translation: CASRRQNSPLHF.

The V and J genes are TRBV29-1 and TRBJ1-2; D may be TRBD1 (5 bases). Trimming removed 7 bases from V and 2 bases from J, with 14 bases in between. The CDR3 is 13 amino acids. Germline V gene lookup returns CDR1 SQVTM and CDR2 ANQGSEA. The chain's CDR3 is CSARLGLNYGYTF. CDR3 sequence (DNA): TGCAGCGCCCGCTTGGGGCTGAACTATGGCTACACCTTC.

This clone is a singleton in its sample. The V and J genes are TRBV28 and TRBJ1-6, with D possibly being TRBD1 (6 bases). V lost 2 bases, J lost 6 bases, and 8 bases lay in between. This CDR3 is 14 amino acids long. The germline gives CDR1 MDHEN, CDR2 SYDVKM. The CDR3 coding sequence is TGTGCCAGCAGTTTAAGGGACACTAATTCACCCCTCCACTTT. Residues: CASSLRDTNSPLHF.

The chain links TRBV5-1 to TRBJ1-2, with D tentatively TRBD1 (6 bases). V gave up 4 bases and J gave up 5 bases, with 24 bases separating them. This CDR3 has 17 amino acids. Germline lookup yields CDR1 SGHRS and CDR2 YFSETQ. The CDR3 region is CASSPNVTGLLGYGYTF. In nucleotides, the CDR3 is TGCGCCAGCAGCCCAAATGTGACAGGCCTCTTAGGGTATGGCTACACCTTC.

This chain uses TRBV7-2 with TRBJ2-2; the match to TRBD2 covers 7 bases. The CDR3 totals 14 residues. Germline CDR1 is SGHTA and CDR2 is FQGNSA. Germline trimming cut 0 bases from V and 6 bases from J; bases unmatched to any gene: 1. CDR3 in amino acids: CASSLALAAGELFF. The DNA for the CDR3 is TGTGCCAGCAGCTTAGCCCTAGCGGCCGGGGAGCTGTTTTTT.

The chain employs TRBV2 and TRBJ1-2; D is unresolved. Trimming pared 3 bases from V and 4 bases from J, leaving 9 bases between. Germline CDR1 reads SNHLY; CDR2 reads FYNNEI. The CDR3 runs 13 residues. CDR3 in amino acids: CASSDQAPYGYTF. As DNA, the CDR3 is TGTGCCAGCAGTGATCAGGCCCCCTATGGCTACACCTTC.

This chain uses TRBV6-1 with TRBJ1-4; 7 bases match TRBD1. This CDR3 spans 16 amino acids. Germline CDR1 reads MNHNS; CDR2 reads SASEGT. The V gene end was trimmed by 0 bases and the J gene end by 7 bases; junction bases not matched to a gene: 8. The CDR3 sequence is CASSEARGTAGEKLFF. The CDR3 DNA sequence: TGTGCCAGCAGTGAAGCGAGGGGGACAGCTGGTGAAAAACTGTTTTTT.

The chain combines TRBV6-6 with TRBJ2-7; D might be TRBD1 (6 bases). V was pared by 5 bases and J by 5 bases, with 16 bases between. Germline V CDR1 and CDR2: MNHNY, SVGAGI (reference sequence). The CDR3 contains 14 residues. This CDR3 reads CASSRKFTGNEQYF. CDR3 nucleotide sequence: TGTGCCAGCAGTCGGAAATTCACAGGGAACGAGCAGTACTTC.

This sequence joins TRBV9 and TRBJ2-1; D possibly corresponds to TRBD2 (5 bases). Trimming removed 5 bases from V and 7 bases from J, with 10 bases in between. Germline-derived CDR1 and CDR2 are SGDLS and YYNGEE. This CDR3 is 12 amino acids long. The CDR3 sequence: CASRAPGNEQFF. The CDR3, as DNA: TGTGCCAGCAGGGCACCGGGGAATGAGCAGTTCTTC.

The chain carries TRBV19 and TRBJ2-1, with 8 bases that match TRBD2. The CDR3 runs 14 residues. V shed 4 bases, J shed 2 bases, and the junction held 1 base outside the gene matches. Germline CDR1 is LNHDA and CDR2 is SQIVND (reference sequence). CDR3: CASSSGGTYNEQFF. The CDR3, as DNA: TGTGCCAGTAGTAGCGGGGGGACCTACAATGAGCAGTTCTTC.

In regard to this clone: Other DNA sequences in this specimen translate into the identical CDR3. The chain uses TRBV28 and TRBJ1-2; the match to TRBD1 covers 7 bases. The V segment lost 2 bases and the J segment 6 bases; nucleotides outside the gene matches: 6. CDR1 MDHEN and CDR2 SYDVKM come from the germline V gene. This CDR3 region has 14 residues. The CDR3 bases are TGTGCCAGCAGTTTACCAGGGGGTGGCGATGGCTACACCTTC. The encoded protein is CASSLPGGGDGYTF.

The chain couples TRBV28 to TRBJ2-5, with TRBD2 matching over 11 bases. CDR1 MDHEN and CDR2 SYDVKM come from the germline V gene. This CDR3 comprises 15 residues. V shed 5 bases, J shed 5 bases, and the junction held 7 bases outside the gene matches. The CDR3 sequence: CASSILAGGEETQYF. The CDR3 DNA sequence: TGTGCCAGCAGTATCCTAGCGGGGGGCGAGGAGACCCAGTACTTC.

The chain employs TRBV6-5 and TRBJ1-1, with TRBD1 identical over 7 bases. Germline CDR1 reads MNHEY; CDR2 reads SVGAGI. This CDR3 region has 14 residues. The trim removed 6 bases at V and 3 bases at J, leaving 7 bases unmatched. The CDR3 sequence is CASRTHRGDTEAFF. The CDR3 coding sequence is TGTGCCAGCAGAACCCACAGGGGTGACACTGAAGCTTTCTTT.

This clone came up once. V is TRBV28 and J is TRBJ2-6; 7 nucleotides align to TRBD1. J gave up 0 bases and V 5 bases, and 10 bases lay outside the gene matches. This CDR3 has 18 amino acids. CDR1 and CDR2 (germline): MDHEN, SYDVKM. The CDR3 bases are TGTGCCAGCAGTAGTGGGGACAGTGAGGTCTCTGGGGCCAACGTCCTGACTTTC. Its translation: CASSSGDSEVSGANVLTF.

The chain carries TRBV2 and TRBJ2-1; the D gene is possibly TRBD1 (5 bases). Germline-derived CDR1 and CDR2 are SNHLY and FYNNEI. The CDR3 has 17 residues. Trimming cost V 0 bases and J 4 bases, with 16 bases left between them. CDR3 sequence: CASSEAPPGHKYNEQFF. CDR3 bases: TGTGCCAGCAGTGAAGCGCCTCCAGGGCACAAATACAATGAGCAGTTCTTC.

The chain employs TRBV30 and TRBJ2-2; TRBD1 might be the D (5 bases). CDR1 and CDR2 (germline): GTSNPN, SVGIG (reference sequence). The CDR3 runs 13 residues. The V end was cut by 0 bases, the J end by 7 bases, with 9 bases between. CDR3 DNA sequence: TGTGCCTGGAGTGTTTTCAGGGTCGGGGAGCTGTTTTTT. Encoded protein: CAWSVFRVGELFF.

This chain connects TRBV7-3 to TRBJ2-2, with D perhaps matching TRBD1 (6 bases). The germline V and J ends were trimmed by 4 bases and 6 bases, with 9 bases remaining between them. CDR1 SGHTA and CDR2 FQGTGA come from the germline V gene. The CDR3 is 13 amino acids. The CDR3 loop is CASSYYRAGELFF. The CDR3 DNA is TGTGCCAGCAGCTACTACAGGGCCGGGGAGCTGTTTTTT.